This TCR beta chain was found in a study of blood T cell repertoires in COVID-19. Study-level information: Samples came from the United States, Italy and Spain, spanning acute and convalescent COVID-19.

V was pared by 3 bases and J by 0 bases, with 4 bases of the junction left unmatched. This CDR3 is 15 amino acids long. Germline-derived CDR1 and CDR2 are MDHEN and SYDVKM. In the original workflow: Reference gene primer amplification gave nucleated cell count estimates. The table came from immunoSEQ multiplex PCR; TCRdb's copy has only in-frame clones and leaves some out. Clonal size and the V and J genes are those of that table, whereas D and trimming came from the DNA. The sample includes tens of thousands of clones, roughly 90% of them seen just once. The chain carries TRBV28 and TRBJ1-2, with TRBD1 matching 7 bases. This receptor was taken from a man between 65 and 85 years old with active or convalescent COVID-19. The specimen was peripheral blood. DNA for the CDR3: TGTGCCAGCAGTTTCCGGGACAGAGCTAACTATGGCTACACCTTC. Its translation: CASSFRDRANYGYTF.